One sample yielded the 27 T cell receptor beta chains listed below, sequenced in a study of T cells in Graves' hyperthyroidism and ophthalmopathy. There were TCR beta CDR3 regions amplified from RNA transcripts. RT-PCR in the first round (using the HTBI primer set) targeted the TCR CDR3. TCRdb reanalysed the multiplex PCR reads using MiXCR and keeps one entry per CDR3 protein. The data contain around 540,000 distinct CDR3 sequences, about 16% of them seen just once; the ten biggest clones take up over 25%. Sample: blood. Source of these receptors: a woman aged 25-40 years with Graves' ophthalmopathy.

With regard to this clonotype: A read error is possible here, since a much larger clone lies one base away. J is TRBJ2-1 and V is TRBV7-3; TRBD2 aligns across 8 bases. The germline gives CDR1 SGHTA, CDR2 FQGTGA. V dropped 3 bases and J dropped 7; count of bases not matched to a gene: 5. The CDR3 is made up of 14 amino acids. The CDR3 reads CASSLSGGLNEQFF. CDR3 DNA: TGTGCCAGCAGCTTGAGCGGGGGTCTAAATGAGCAGTTCTTC.

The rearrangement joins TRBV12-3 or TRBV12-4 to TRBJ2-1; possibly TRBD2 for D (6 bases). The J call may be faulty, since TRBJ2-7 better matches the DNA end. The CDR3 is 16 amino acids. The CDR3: CASSLLGLAGLNEQYF. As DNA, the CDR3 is TGTGCCAGCAGTCTCCTCGGATTGGCGGGGCTCAATGAGCAGTACTTC.

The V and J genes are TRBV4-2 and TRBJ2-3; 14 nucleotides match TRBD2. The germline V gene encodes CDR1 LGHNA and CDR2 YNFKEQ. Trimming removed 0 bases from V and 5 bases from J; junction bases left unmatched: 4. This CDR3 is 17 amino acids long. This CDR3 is CASSQEGGTSGGDTQYF. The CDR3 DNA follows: TGTGCCAGCAGCCAAGAAGGAGGGACTAGCGGGGGAGATACGCAGTATTTT.

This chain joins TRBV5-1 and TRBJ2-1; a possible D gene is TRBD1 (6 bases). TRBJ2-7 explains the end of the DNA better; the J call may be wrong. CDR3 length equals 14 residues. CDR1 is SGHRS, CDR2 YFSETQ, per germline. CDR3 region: CASSYGTLYNEQYF. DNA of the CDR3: TGCGCCAGCAGCTACGGGACACTTTACAATGAGCAGTACTTC.

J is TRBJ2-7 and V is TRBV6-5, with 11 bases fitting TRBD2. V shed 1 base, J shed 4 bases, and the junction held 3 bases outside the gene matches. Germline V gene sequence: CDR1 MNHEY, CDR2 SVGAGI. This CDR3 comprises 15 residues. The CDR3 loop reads CASSYLTSGSYEQYF. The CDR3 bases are TGTGCCAGCAGTTACTTAACTAGCGGGAGTTACGAGCAGTACTTC.

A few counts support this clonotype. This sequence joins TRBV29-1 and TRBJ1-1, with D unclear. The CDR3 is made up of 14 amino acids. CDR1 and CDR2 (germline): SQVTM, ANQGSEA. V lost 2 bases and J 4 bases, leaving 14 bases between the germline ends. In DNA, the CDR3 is TGCAGCGTTGAACCGGTTCGGGGAGGCACTGAAGCTTTCTTT. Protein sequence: CSVEPVRGGTEAFF.

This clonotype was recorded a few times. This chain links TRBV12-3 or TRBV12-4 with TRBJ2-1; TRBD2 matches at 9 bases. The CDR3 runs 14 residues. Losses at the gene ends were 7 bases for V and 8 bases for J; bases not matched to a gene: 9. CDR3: CASTQIGGRDEQFF. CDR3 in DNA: TGTGCCAGCACTCAGATAGGCGGGAGGGATGAGCAGTTCTTC.

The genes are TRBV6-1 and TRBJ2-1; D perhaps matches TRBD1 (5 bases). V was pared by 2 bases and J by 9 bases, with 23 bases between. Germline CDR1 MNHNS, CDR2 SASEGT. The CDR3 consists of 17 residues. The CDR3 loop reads CASSEYLSRGSPREQFF. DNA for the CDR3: TGTGCCAGCAGTGAATACCTGAGTAGGGGATCCCCTCGTGAGCAGTTCTTC.

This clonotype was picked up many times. The CDR3 DNA sequence: TGTGCCAGCAGCTTAACCAGCGGGGGCGAGCAGTACTTC. This gives the protein CASSLTSGGEQYF. The J gene is TRBJ2-7, the V gene TRBV7-3; 8 bases line up with TRBD2. The CDR3 sequence is 13 residues long. The junction had 1 base not matched to a gene; V was cut back by 0 bases and J by 6 bases. Germline CDR1 SGHTA, CDR2 FQGTGA.

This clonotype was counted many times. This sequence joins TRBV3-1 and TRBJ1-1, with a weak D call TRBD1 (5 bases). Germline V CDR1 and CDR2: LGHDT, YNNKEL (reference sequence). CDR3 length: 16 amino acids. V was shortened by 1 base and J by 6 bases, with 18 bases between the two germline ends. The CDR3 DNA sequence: TGTGCCAGCAGCCAAGGACCGGGACGCAGTGGCGCTGAAGCTTTCTTT. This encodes CASSQGPGRSGAEAFF.

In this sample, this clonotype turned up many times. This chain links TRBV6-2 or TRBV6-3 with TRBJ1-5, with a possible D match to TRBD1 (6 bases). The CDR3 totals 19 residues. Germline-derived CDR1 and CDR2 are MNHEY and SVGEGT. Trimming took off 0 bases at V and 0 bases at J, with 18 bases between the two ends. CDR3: CASSYSRVTGVYSNQPQHF. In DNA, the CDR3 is TGTGCCAGCAGTTACTCCCGAGTGACAGGAGTATATAGCAATCAGCCCCAGCATTTT.

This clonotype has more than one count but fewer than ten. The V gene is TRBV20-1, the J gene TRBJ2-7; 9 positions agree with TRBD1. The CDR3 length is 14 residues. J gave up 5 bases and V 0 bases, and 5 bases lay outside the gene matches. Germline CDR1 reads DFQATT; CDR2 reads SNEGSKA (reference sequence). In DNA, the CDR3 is TGCAGTGCTAGAGATGGACAGGGGTACGACGAGCAGTACTTC. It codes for CSARDGQGYDEQYF.

CDR3 nucleotide sequence: TGTGCCATCAGTGAAAGGGCGGGATTGTACTTC. Its protein is CAISERAGLYF. The chain has TRBV10-3 and TRBJ2-5; D is possibly TRBD2 (6 bases). CDR3 length equals 11 residues. In germline, CDR1 is ENHRY, CDR2 SYGVKD. V was pared by 3 bases and J by 13 bases, with 12 bases between.

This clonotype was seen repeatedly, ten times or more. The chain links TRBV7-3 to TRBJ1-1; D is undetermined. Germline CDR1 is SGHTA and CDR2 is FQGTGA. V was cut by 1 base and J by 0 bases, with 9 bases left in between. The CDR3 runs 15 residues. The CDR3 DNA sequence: TGTGCCAGCAGCTTAAGTCCAGCTATGAACACTGAAGCTTTCTTT. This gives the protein CASSLSPAMNTEAFF.

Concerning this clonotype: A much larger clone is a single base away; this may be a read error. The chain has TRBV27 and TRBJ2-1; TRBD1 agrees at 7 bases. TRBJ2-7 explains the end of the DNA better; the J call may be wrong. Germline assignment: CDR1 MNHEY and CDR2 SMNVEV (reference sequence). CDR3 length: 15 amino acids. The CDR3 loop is CASNDRDSSYNEQYF. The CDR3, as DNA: TGTGCCAGCAACGACCGGGACAGCTCCTACAATGAGCAGTACTTC.

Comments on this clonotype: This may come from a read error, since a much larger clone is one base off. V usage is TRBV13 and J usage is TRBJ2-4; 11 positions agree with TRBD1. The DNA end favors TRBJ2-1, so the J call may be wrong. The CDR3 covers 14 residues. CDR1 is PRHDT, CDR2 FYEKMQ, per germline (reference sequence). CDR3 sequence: CASSLGQGGNIQFF. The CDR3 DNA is TGTGCCAGCAGCTTGGGACAGGGGGGAAACATTCAGTTCTTC.

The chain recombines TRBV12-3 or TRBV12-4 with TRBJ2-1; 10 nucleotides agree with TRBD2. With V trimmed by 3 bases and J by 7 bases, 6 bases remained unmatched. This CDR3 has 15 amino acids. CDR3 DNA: TGTGCCAGCAGTTTGGCTAGCGGGAGTGTAAATGAGCAGTTCTTC. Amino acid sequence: CASSLASGSVNEQFF.

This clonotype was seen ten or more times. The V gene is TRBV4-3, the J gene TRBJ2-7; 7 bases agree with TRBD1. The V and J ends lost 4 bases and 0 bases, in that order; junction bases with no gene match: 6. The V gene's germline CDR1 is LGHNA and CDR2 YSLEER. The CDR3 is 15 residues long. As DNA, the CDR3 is TGCGCCAGCAGCCTGGGACAGCAAGCCTCCTACGAGCAGTACTTC. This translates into CASSLGQQASYEQYF.

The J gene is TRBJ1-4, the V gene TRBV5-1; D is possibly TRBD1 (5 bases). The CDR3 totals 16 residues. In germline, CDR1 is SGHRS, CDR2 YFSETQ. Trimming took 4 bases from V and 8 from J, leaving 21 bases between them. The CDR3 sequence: CASSPSFGGSSEKLFF. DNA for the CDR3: TGCGCCAGCAGCCCGAGTTTCGGGGGTAGTTCAGAAAAACTGTTTTTT. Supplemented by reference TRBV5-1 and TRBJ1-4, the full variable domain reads KAGVTQTPRYLIKTRGQQVTLSCSPISGHRSVSWYQQTPGQGLQFLFEYFSETQRNKGNFPGRFSGRQFSNSRSEMNVSTLELGDSALYLCASSPSFGGSSEKLFFGSGTQLSVL.

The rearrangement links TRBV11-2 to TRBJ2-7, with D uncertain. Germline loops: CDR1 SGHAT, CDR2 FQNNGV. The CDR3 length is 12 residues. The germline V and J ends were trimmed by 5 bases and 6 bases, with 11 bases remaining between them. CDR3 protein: CASSQLDGEQYF. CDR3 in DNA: TGTGCCAGCAGCCAGTTGGACGGCGAGCAGTACTTC.

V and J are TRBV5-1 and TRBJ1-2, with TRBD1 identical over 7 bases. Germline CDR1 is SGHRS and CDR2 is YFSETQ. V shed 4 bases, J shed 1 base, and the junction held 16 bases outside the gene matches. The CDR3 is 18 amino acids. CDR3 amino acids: CASSEDRDEPLINYGYTF. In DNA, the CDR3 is TGCGCCAGCAGCGAAGACAGGGACGAGCCGCTTATTAACTATGGCTACACCTTC.

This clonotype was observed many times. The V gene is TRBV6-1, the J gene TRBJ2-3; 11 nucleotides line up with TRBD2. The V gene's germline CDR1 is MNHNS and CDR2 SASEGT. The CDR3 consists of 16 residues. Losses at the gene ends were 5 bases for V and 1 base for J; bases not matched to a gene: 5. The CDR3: CASSPTSGSGTDTQYF. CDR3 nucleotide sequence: TGTGCCAGCAGTCCAACTAGCGGGAGTGGCACAGATACGCAGTATTTT.

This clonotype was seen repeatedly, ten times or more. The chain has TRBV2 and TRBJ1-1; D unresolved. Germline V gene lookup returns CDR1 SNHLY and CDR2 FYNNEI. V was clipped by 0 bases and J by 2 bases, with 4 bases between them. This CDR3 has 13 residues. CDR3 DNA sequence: TGTGCCAGCAGTGAAGCTGTTAACACTGAAGCTTTCTTT. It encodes CASSEAVNTEAFF. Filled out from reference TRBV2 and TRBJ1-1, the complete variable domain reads EPEVTQTPSHQVTQMGQEVILRCVPISNHLYFYWYRQILGQKVEFLVSFYNNEISEKSEIFDDQFSVERPDGSNFTLKIRSTKLEDSAMYFCASSEAVNTEAFFGQGTRLTVV.

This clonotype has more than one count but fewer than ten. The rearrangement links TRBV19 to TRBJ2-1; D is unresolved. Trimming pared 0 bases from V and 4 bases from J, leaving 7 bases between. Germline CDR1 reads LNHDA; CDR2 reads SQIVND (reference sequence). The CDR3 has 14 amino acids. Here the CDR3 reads CASSIELGYNEQFF. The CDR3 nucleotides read TGTGCCAGTAGTATAGAGTTGGGATACAATGAGCAGTTCTTC.

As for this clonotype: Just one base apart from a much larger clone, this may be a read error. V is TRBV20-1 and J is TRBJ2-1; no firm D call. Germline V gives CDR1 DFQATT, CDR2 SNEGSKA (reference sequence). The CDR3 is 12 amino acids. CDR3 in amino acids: CNAPTAADEQFF. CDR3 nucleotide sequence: TGCAATGCCCCCACGGCCGCGGATGAGCAGTTCTTC.

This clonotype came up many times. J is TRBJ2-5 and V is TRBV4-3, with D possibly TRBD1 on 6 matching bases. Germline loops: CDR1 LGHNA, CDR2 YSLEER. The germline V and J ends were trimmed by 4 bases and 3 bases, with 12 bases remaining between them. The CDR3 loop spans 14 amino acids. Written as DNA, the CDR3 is TGCGCCAGCAGCCTCCGGGACAACGAAGAGACCCAGTACTTC. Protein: CASSLRDNEETQYF.

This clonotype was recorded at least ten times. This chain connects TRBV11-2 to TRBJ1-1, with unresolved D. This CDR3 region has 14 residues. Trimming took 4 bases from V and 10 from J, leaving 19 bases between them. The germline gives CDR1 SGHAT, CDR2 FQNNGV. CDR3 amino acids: CASSSPPSIRRAFF. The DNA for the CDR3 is TGTGCCAGCAGCTCTCCCCCGTCGATCCGGAGAGCTTTCTTT.